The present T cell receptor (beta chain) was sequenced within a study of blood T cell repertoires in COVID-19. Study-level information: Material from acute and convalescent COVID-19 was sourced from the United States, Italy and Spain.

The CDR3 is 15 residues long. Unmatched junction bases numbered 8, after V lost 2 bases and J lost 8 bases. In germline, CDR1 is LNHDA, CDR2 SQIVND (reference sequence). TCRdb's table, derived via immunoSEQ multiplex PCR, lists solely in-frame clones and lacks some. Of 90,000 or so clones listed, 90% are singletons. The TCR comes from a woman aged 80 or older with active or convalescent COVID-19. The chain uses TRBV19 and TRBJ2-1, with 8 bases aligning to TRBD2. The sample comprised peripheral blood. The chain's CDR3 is CASSIPGGPKDEQFF. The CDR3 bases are TGTGCCAGTAGTATACCGGGAGGGCCTAAAGATGAGCAGTTCTTC. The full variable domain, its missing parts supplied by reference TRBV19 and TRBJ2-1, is DGGITQSPKYLFRKEGQNVTLSCEQNLNHDAMYWYRQDPGQGLRLIYYSQIVNDFQKGDIAEGYSVSREKKESFPLTVTSAQKNPTAFYLCASSIPGGPKDEQFFGPGTRLTVL.